This T cell receptor (beta chain) appears in the sequencing data of a study of early T cells in non-severe SARS-CoV-2 infection. Whole-study findings and limits: In VDJdb matching, anti-spike CD8 responses were favored while private and CD4 specificities went missing.

Remarks on this clonotype: Its matching antigen is unknown.

Individual cDNA molecules received unique molecular identifiers. TCRdb re-derived calls from the 5' RACE reads in MiXCR, one entry per CDR3 protein. The sample lists 50,000 to 75,000 distinct CDR3 sequences; 12% were seen once. CDR1 GTSNPN and CDR2 SVGIG come from the germline V gene (reference sequence). The V end was cut by 0 bases, the J end by 1 base, with 4 bases between. The CDR3 sequence is 14 residues long. The receptor comes from an adult who was a healthcare worker with PCR-confirmed SARS-CoV-2 infection or an uninfected control (not recorded which). The donor label of this sample is uncertain. Sequences were derived from whole blood, sampled at baseline. The genes are TRBV30 and TRBJ2-6; D unresolved. The CDR3 DNA reads TGTGCCTGGAGTGTATTGTCTGGGGCCAACGTCCTGACTTTC. It yields the protein CAWSVLSGANVLTF.